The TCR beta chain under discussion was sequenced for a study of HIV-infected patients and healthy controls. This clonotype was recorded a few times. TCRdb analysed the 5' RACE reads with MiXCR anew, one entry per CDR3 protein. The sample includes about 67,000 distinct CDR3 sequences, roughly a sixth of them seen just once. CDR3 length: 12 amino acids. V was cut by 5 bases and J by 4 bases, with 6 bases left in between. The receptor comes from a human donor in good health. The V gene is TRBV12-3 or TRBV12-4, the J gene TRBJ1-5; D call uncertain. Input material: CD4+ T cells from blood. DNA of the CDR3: TGTGCCAGCAGTCGCCATAATCAGCCCCAGCATTTT. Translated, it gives CASSRHNQPQHF.